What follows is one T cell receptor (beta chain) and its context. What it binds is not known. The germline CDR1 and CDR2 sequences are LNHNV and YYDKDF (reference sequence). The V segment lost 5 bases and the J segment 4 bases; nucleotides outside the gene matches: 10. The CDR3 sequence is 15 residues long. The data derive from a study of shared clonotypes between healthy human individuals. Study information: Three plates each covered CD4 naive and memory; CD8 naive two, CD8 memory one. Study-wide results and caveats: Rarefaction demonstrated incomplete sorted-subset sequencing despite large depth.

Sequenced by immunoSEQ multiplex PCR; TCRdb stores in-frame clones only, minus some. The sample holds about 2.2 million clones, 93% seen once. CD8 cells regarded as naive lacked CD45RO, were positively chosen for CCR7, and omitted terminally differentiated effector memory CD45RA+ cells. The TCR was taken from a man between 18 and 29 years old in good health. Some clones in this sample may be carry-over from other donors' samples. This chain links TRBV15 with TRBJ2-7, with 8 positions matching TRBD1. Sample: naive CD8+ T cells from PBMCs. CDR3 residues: CATSHLQGQVYEQYF. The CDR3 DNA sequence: TGTGCCACCAGCCACCTACAGGGACAGGTATACGAGCAGTACTTC.